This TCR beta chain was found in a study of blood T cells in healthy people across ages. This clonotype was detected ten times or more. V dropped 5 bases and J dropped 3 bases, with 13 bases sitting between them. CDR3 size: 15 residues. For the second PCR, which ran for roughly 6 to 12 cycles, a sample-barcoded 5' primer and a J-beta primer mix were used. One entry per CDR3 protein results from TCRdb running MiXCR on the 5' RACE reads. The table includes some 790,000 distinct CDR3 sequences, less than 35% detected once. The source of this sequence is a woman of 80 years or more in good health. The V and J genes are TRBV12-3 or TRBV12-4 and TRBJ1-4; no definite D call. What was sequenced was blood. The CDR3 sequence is CASSPAALSNEKLFF. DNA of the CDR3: TGTGCCAGCAGTCCGGCGGCCTTATCTAATGAAAAACTGTTTTTT.